These T cell receptor beta chains were read from a single sample in a study of PD-L1 blockade in urothelial cancer. Clones were read by immunoSEQ multiplex PCR, and TCRdb kept only the in-frame ones, dropping some. This table has about 50,000 clones, about four fifths appearing once. The source was PBMCs, collected around atezolizumab (anti-PD-L1) treatment. The receptors originated from a man between 65 and 79 years old with urothelial cancer. Both conserved end residues are part of each CDR3.

v_call cdr3_aa
TRBV4-1 CASSLLATLQGASGNTIYF
TRBV5-1 CASSLVGQGNFYGYTF
TRBV7-9 CASSLAQGYTEAFF
TRBV5-1 CASSLDRGGVNTEAFF
TRBV7-9 CASSSGTATEQYF
TRBV5-1 CASSRQADTQYF
TRBV30 CAWSLSSYEQYF
TRBV19 CASEGTSGLSSYNEQFF
TRBV7-3 CASSSGLAGTGELFF
TRBV7-7 CASSLQTGEETQYF
TRBV4-2 CASSQDQGLEAFF
TRBV10-1 CASSSTRHRSYNEQFF
TRBV7-9 CASSLFGSDTGELFF
TRBV5-1 CASSLPGLADTQYF
TRBV5-4 CASSSAASSYNEQFF
TRBV6-6 CASREGMGIQYF
TRBV9 CASSVAGTSGNEQFF
TRBV4-2 CASSQEVPLSETGVLEETQYF